Listed below are T cell receptor beta chains from one sample, sequenced in a study of shared T cell receptors in the human thymus. TCRdb's copy holds only in-frame clones and misses some; the assay was immunoSEQ multiplex PCR. Of almost 550,000 clones detected, about 80% appear once; the ten largest clones hold about 0.014%. This sample also belongs to another study, concerning human thymus T cells.

Material: thymocytes. These receptors originate from a boy under two years old with a congenital heart defect. Both conserved end residues are part of each CDR3. D genes are given only for firm matches. The size of a clone is reported for some rows only, either as once, few or many, or as a class for expanded clones.

TRBD2	TRBV5-4	.	TRBJ2-3	CASSWTSAPDTQYF	TGTGCCAGCAGCTGGACTAGCGCCCCAGATACGCAGTATTTT
TRBD2	TRBV28	.	TRBJ2-1	CASSPGLAGDEQFF	TGTGCCAGCAGTCCGGGACTAGCGGGGGATGAGCAGTTCTTC
TRBD1	TRBV4-3	.	TRBJ1-2	CASSPARGRGYGYTF	TGCGCCAGCAGCCCGGCTAGGGGGCGAGGCTATGGCTACACCTTC
TRBD1	TRBV6-5	.	TRBJ2-7	CASRYGTGAYEQYF	TGTGCCAGCAGATACGGGACAGGGGCCTACGAGCAGTACTTC
.	TRBV27	.	TRBJ2-1	CASSPQEPIAEIYNEQFF	TGTGCCAGCAGTCCCCAAGAACCAATAGCAGAAATCTACAATGAGCAGTTCTTC
TRBD1	TRBV5-1	few	TRBJ2-7	CASRPGTGSDEQYF	TGCGCCAGCCGACCCGGGACAGGGAGTGACGAGCAGTACTTC
TRBD2	TRBV2	.	TRBJ2-1	CASSALAGLAGRSSYNEQFF	TGTGCCAGCAGTGCATTGGCGGGACTAGCGGGAAGAAGCTCCTACAATGAGCAGTTCTTC
.	TRBV7-2	.	TRBJ2-2	CASSSTPPGELFF	TGTGCCAGCAGCTCGACACCACCCGGGGAGCTGTTTTTT
.	TRBV2	.	TRBJ2-3	CASSDLSDTQYF	TGTGCCAGCAGTGATCTTTCGGATACGCAGTATTTT
.	TRBV6-1	.	TRBJ2-7	CASDTGIRDSYEQYF	TGTGCCTCCGACACTGGGATTCGGGACTCCTACGAGCAGTACTTC
TRBD2	TRBV2	.	TRBJ2-1	CASSWTSDSRDEQFF	TGTGCCAGCAGCTGGACTAGCGATTCTCGCGATGAGCAGTTCTTC
TRBD1	TRBV11-2	.	TRBJ2-3	CASSLGIRDSTPYTQYF	TGTGCCAGCAGCTTAGGGATCCGGGACAGCACCCCATATACGCAGTATTTT
TRBD2	TRBV5-1	.	TRBJ2-1	CASSLTGRDYNEQFF	TGCGCCAGCAGCTTAACCGGGAGGGATTACAATGAGCAGTTCTTC
TRBD1	TRBV10-3	.	TRBJ1-1	CAISETTGEKSTEAFF	TGTGCCATCAGTGAGACCACAGGGGAGAAAAGCACTGAAGCTTTCTTT
.	TRBV28	.	TRBJ2-7	CASSRESSYEQYF	TGTGCCAGCAGTCGGGAGAGCTCCTACGAGCAGTACTTC
.	TRBV7-2	.	TRBJ1-1	CASSPRGEKNTEAFF	TGTGCCAGCAGCCCCCGGGGGGAGAAGAACACTGAAGCTTTCTTT
.	TRBV23-1	.	TRBJ1-5	CASSPSSRTGNQPQHF	TGCGCCAGCAGTCCCTCCTCCCGGACAGGCAATCAGCCCCAGCATTTT
.	TRBV9	.	TRBJ1-4	CASSALGGGEKLFF	TGTGCCAGCAGCGCCCTCGGGGGGGGCGAAAAACTGTTTTTT
.	TRBV4-3	.	TRBJ2-3	CASSQVGRVYTQYF	TGCGCCAGCAGCCAAGTAGGGCGGGTCTATACGCAGTATTTT
.	TRBV29-1	few	TRBJ1-1	CSVEYPGKNTEAFF	TGCAGCGTTGAATATCCGGGAAAGAACACTGAAGCTTTCTTT
TRBD2	TRBV29-1	.	TRBJ2-3	CSVESPPLAGGPDTQYF	TGCAGCGTTGAATCCCCCCCACTAGCGGGAGGACCCGATACGCAGTATTTT
.	TRBV7-3	few	TRBJ2-3	CASSGRDFTDTQYF	TGTGCCAGCAGCGGAAGGGACTTCACAGATACGCAGTATTTT
TRBD2	TRBV30	.	TRBJ2-7	CAWSRRPHSGPGYEQYF	TGTGCCTGGAGTCGCAGGCCCCATAGCGGGCCCGGGTACGAGCAGTACTTC
TRBD2	TRBV9	.	TRBJ2-3	CASSAGEGGASGASTDTQYF	TGTGCCAGCAGCGCGGGTGAGGGGGGGGCTAGCGGGGCTAGCACAGATACGCAGTATTTT
TRBD1	TRBV5-6	.	TRBJ2-5	CASSSGQFFQETQYF	TGTGCCAGCAGCTCGGGACAGTTCTTCCAAGAGACCCAGTACTTC